The sequence of this T cell receptor (beta chain) was determined in a study of T cells in Graves' hyperthyroidism and ophthalmopathy. This clonotype was found many times. TCR beta CDR3 regions were amplified from RNA. A first-round RT-PCR of the TCR CDR3 used the HTBI primer set. TCRdb passed the multiplex PCR reads through MiXCR, listing each CDR3 protein once. The sample consists of about 710,000 distinct CDR3 sequences, about 16% of them appearing once. CDR3 size: 13 residues. With 11 bases removed from V and 10 bases from J, the gap between germline ends came to 21 bases. Germline V CDR1 and CDR2: MNHEY, SMNVEV (reference sequence).

What was sequenced was blood. The receptor's source is a man between 18 and 29 years old with Graves' hyperthyroidism. This chain uses TRBV27 with TRBJ2-1, with a tentative D call TRBD2 (6 bases). CDR3 protein: CASPRGLAQEQFF. Written as DNA, the CDR3 is TGTGCCTCCCCTCGGGGGTTAGCACAGGAGCAGTTCTTC.